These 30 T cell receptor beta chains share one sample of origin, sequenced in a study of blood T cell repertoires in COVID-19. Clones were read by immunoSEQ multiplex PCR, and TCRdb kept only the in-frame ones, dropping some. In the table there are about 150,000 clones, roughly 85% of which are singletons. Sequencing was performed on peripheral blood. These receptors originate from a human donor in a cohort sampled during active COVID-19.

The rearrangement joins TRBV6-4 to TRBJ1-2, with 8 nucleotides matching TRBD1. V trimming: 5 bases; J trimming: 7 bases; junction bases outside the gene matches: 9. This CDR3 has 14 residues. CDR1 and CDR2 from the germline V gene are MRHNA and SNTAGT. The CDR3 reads CASSPQDRVFGYTF. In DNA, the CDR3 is TGTGCCAGCAGTCCCCAGGACAGGGTCTTTGGCTACACCTTC.

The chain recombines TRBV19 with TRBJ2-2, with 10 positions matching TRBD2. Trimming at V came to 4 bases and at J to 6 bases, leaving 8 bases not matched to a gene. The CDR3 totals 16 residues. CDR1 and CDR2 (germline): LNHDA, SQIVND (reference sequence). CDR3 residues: CASSSGTSASAGELFF. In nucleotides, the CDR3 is TGTGCCAGTAGTAGCGGGACTAGCGCGAGTGCCGGGGAGCTGTTTTTT.

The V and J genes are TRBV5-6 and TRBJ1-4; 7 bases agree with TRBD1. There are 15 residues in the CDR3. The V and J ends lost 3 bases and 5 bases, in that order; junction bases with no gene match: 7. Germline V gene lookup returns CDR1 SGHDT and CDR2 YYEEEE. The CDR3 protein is CASSSNRGPNEKLFF. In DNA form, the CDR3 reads TGTGCCAGCAGCTCAAACAGGGGACCCAATGAAAAACTGTTTTTT.

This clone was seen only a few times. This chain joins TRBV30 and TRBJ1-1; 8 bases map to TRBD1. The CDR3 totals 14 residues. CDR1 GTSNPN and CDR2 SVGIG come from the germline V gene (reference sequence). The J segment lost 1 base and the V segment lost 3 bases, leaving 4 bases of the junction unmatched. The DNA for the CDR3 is TGTGCCTGGAGGCGGCAGGGGGCGAACACTGAAGCTTTCTTT. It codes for CAWRRQGANTEAFF.

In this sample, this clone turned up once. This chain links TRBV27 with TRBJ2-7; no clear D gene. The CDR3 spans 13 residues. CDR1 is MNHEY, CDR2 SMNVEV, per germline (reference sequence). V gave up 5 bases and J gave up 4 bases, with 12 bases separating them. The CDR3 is CASSTTGRYEQYF. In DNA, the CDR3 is TGTGCCAGCAGTACCACCGGTCGTTACGAGCAGTACTTC.

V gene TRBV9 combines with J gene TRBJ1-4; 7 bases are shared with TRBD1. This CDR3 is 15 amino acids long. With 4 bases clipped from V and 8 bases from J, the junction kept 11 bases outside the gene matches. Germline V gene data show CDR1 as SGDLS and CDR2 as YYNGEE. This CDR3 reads CASSPRQGIPEKLFF. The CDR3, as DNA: TGTGCCAGCAGCCCCCGACAGGGCATCCCCGAAAAACTGTTTTTT.

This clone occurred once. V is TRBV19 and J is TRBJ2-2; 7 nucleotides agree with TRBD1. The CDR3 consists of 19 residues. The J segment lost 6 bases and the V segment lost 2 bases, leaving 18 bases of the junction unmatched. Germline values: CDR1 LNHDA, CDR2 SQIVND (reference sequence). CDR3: CASSIWGFTGDYRSGELFF. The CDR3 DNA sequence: TGTGCCAGTAGTATATGGGGTTTTACAGGGGATTATCGTTCCGGGGAGCTGTTTTTT.

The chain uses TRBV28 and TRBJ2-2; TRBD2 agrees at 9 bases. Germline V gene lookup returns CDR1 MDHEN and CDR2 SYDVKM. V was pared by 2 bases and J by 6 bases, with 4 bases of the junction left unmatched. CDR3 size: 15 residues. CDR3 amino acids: CASSLLLAGSGELFF. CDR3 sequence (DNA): TGTGCCAGCAGTTTACTGCTAGCGGGGTCCGGGGAGCTGTTTTTT.

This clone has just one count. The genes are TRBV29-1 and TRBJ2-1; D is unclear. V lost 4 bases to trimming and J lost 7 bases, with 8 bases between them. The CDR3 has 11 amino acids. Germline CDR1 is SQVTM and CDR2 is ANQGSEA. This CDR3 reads CSVARNNEQFF. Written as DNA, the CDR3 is TGCAGCGTTGCTAGGAATAATGAGCAGTTCTTC.

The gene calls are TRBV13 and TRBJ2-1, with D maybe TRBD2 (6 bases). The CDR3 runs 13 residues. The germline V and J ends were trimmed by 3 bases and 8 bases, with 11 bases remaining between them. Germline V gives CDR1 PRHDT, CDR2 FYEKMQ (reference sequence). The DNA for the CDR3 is TGTGCCAGCAGCTTGAGGCGGGGTGATGAGCAGTTCTTC. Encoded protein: CASSLRRGDEQFF.

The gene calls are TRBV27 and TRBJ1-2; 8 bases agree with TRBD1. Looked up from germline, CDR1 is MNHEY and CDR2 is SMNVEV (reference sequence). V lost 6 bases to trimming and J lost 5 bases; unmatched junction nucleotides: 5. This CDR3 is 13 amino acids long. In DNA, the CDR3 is TGTGCCAGCAGGCCGACAGGGGCTTATGGCTACACCTTC. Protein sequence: CASRPTGAYGYTF.

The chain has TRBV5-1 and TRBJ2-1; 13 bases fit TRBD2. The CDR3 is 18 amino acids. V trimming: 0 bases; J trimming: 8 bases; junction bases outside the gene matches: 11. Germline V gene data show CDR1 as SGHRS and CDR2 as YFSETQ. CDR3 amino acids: CASSLARGLAGSTYEQFF. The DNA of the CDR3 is TGCGCCAGCAGCTTGGCCAGGGGACTAGCGGGGAGTACATATGAGCAGTTCTTC.

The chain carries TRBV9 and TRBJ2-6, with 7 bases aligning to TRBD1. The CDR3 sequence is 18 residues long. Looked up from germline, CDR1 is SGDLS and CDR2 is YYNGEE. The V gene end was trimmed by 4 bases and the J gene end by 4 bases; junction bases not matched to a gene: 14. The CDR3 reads CASSPQVGGSGGANVLTF. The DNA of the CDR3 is TGTGCCAGCAGCCCGCAGGTAGGGGGCTCAGGAGGGGCCAACGTCCTGACTTTC.

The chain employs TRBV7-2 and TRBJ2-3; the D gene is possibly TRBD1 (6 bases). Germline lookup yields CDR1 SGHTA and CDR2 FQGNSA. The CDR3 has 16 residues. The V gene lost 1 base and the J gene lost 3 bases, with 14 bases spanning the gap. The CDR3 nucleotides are TGTGCCAGCAGCTTAGGGGGGCGAAGGAAAACAGATACGCAGTATTTT. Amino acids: CASSLGGRRKTDTQYF.

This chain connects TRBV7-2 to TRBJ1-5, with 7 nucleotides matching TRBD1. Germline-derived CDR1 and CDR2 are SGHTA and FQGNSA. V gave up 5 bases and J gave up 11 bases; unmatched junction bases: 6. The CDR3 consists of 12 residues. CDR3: CASSRTGEAQHF. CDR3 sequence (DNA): TGTGCCAGCAGCCGCACAGGGGAAGCCCAGCATTTT.

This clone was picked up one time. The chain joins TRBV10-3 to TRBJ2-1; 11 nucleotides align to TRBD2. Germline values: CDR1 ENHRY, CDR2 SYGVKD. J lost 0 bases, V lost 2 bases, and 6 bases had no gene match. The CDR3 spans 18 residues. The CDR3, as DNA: TGTGCCATCAGTGAGACGGGACTAGCGGCGAGCTCCTACAATGAGCAGTTCTTC. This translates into CAISETGLAASSYNEQFF.

CDR3 coding DNA: TGTGCCAGCAGCTTAGGGGCTAGCACAGATACGCAGTATTTT. Translating gives CASSLGASTDTQYF. V and J are TRBV7-3 and TRBJ2-3; maybe TRBD1 (5 bases). V lost 2 bases, J lost 0 bases, and 6 bases lay in between. From germline, CDR1 is SGHTA and CDR2 FQGTGA. The CDR3 spans 14 residues.

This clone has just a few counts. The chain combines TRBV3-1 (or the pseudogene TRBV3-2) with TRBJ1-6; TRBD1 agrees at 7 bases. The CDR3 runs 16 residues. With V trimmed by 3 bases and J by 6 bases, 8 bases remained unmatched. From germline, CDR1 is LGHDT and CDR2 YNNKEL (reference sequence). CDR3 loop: CASSQADRSGNSPLHF. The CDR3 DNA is TGTGCCAGCAGCCAGGCGGACAGGTCGGGTAATTCACCCCTCCACTTT.

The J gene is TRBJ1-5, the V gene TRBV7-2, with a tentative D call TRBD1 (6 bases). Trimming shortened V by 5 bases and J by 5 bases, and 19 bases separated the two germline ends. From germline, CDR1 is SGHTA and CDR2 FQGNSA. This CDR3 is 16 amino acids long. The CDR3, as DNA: TGTGCCAGCAGCCAGGGGTTTCTCCAGACAGATCAGCCCCAGCATTTT. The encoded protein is CASSQGFLQTDQPQHF.

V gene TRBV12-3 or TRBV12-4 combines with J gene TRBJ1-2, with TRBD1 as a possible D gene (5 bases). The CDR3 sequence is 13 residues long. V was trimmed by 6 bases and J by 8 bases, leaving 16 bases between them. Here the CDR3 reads CASRTGGARGYTF. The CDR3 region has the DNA TGTGCCAGCAGAACCGGTGGGGCTCGGGGCTACACCTTC.

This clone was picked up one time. The CDR3 DNA reads as TGTGCCAGCAGCTCCGGCCAGGGTGCGATCTATGGCTACACCTTC. Translation: CASSSGQGAIYGYTF. The rearrangement joins TRBV6-5 to TRBJ1-2; perhaps TRBD1 as D (5 bases). The germline V gene has CDR1 MNHEY and CDR2 SVGAGI. There are 15 residues in the CDR3. Deletions cut 6 bases from V and 4 bases from J, with 18 bases between.

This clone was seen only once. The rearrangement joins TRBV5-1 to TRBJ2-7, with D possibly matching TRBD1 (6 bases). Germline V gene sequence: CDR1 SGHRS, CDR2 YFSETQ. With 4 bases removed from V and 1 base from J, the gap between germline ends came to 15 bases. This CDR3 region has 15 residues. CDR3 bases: TGCGCCAGCAGCCAGAGGGGGAGACCTTCCTACGAGCAGTACTTC. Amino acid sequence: CASSQRGRPSYEQYF. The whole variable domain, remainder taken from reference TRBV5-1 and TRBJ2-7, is KAGVTQTPRYLIKTRGQQVTLSCSPISGHRSVSWYQQTPGQGLQFLFEYFSETQRNKGNFPGRFSGRQFSNSRSEMNVSTLELGDSALYLCASSQRGRPSYEQYFGPGTRLTVT.

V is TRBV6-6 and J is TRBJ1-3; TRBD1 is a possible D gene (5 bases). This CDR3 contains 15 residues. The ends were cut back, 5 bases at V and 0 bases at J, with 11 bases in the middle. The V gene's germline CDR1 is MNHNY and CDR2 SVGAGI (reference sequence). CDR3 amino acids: CASSGGDSSGNTIYF. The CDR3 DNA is TGTGCCAGCAGTGGAGGGGATAGCTCTGGAAACACCATATATTTT.

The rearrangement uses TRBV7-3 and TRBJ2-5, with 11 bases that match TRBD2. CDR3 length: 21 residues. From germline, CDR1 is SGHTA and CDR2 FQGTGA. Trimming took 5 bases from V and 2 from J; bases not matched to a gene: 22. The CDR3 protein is CASSPQGGRLAGGEGQETQYF. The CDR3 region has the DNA TGTGCCAGCAGCCCCCAGGGAGGGAGGCTAGCGGGGGGCGAAGGGCAAGAGACCCAGTACTTC. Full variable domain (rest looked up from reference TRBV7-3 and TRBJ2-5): GAGVSQTPSNKVTEKGKYVELRCDPISGHTALYWYRQSLGQGPEFLIYFQGTGAADDSGLPNDRFFAVRPEGSVSTLKIQRTERGDSAVYLCASSPQGGRLAGGEGQETQYFGPGTRLLVL.

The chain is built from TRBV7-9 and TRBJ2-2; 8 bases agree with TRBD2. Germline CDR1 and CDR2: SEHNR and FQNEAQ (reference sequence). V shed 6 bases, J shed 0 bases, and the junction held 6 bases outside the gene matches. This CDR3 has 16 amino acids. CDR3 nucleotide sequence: TGTGCCAGCAGTGCCCGCGGGGGGCCGAACACCGGGGAGCTGTTTTTT. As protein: CASSARGGPNTGELFF.

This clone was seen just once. The CDR3 here is CATRAGTANTEAFF. CDR3 DNA: TGTGCCACCAGGGCCGGGACAGCGAACACTGAAGCTTTCTTT. V and J are TRBV27 and TRBJ1-1, with 7 positions matching TRBD1. Germline V gives CDR1 MNHEY, CDR2 SMNVEV (reference sequence). Losses at the gene ends were 10 bases for V and 1 base for J; bases not matched to a gene: 9. This CDR3 is 14 amino acids long.

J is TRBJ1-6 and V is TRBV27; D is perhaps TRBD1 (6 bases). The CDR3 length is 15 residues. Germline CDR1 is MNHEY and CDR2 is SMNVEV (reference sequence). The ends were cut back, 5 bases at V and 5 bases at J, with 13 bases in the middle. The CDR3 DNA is TGTGCCAGCAGTCCGCTACAGGGAAATAATTCACCCCTCCACTTT. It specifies CASSPLQGNNSPLHF.

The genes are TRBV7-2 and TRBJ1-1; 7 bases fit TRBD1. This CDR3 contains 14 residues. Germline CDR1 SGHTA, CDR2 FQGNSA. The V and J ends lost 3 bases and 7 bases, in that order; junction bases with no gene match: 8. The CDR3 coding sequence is TGTGCCAGCAGCTTTTCAGGGGGATTTGATGAAGCTTTCTTT. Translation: CASSFSGGFDEAFF. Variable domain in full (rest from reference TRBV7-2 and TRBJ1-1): GAGVSQSPSNKVTEKGKDVELRCDPISGHTALYWYRQSLGQGLEFLIYFQGNSAPDKSGLPSDRFSAERTGGSVSTLTIQRTQQEDSAVYLCASSFSGGFDEAFFGQGTRLTVV.

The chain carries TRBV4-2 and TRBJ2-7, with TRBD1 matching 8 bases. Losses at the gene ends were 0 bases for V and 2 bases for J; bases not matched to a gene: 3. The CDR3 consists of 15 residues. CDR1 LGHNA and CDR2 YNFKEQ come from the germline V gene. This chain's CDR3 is CASSQEEQGAYEQYF. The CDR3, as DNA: TGTGCCAGCAGCCAAGAGGAACAGGGGGCCTACGAGCAGTACTTC.

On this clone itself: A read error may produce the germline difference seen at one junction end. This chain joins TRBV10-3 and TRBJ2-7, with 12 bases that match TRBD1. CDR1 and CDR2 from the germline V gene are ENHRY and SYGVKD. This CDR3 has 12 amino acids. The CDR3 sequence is CAISESGTGGNF. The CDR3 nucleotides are TGTGCCATCAGTGAGTCCGGGACAGGGGGCAACTTC.